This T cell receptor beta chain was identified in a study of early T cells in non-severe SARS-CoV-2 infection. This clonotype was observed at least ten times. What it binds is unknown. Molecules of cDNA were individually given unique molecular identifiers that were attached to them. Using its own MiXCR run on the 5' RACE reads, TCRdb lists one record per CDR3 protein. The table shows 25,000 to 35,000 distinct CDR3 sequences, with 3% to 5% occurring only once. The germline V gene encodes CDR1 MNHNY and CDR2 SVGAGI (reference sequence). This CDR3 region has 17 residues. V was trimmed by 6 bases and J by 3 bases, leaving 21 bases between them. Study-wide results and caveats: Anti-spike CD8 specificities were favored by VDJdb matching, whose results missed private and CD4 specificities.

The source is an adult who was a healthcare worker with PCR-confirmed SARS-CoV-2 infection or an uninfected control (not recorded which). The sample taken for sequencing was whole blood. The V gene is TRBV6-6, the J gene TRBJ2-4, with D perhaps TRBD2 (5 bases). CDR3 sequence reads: CASRGTEGRLGKNIQYF. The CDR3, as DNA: TGTGCCAGCAGGGGAACAGAGGGCCGGTTGGGCAAAAACATTCAGTACTTC.